This paragraph reports one T cell receptor beta chain. Antigen specificity is unknown. The sample contains more than one DNA sequence encoding this CDR3. Investigators reverse transcribed all isolated RNA, so they sequenced expressed TCRB transcripts. Profiling relied on immunoSEQ multiplex PCR, and the TCRdb table lists in-frame clones only, not all of them. The sample has nearly 250,000 clones, around 65% seen once. The data stem from a study of beta chain features in type 1 diabetes. General study points: TCRB CDR3 length was moderately but significantly reduced in all four CD4+ subsets of Type 1 diabetes patients. Naive, central memory and regulatory TCRB repertoires appeared more similar among patients than healthy donors.

This TCR was sampled from a man aged 25-45 years in good health. The sequencing sample was made of naive CD4+ T cells from blood.

This CDR3 reads CASSPRETQYF. In nucleotides, the CDR3 is TGTGCCAGCAGCCCCAGGGAGACCCAGTACTTC. The genes are TRBV7-9 and TRBJ2-5, with D unclear. The germline CDR1 and CDR2 sequences are SEHNR and FQNEAQ (reference sequence). V was cut by 5 bases and J by 5 bases, with 6 bases left in between. The length of the CDR3 is 11 residues.